The rows below give T cell receptor beta chains drawn from one sample of a study of cytomegalovirus exposure and HLA in healthy donors. The data were produced by immunoSEQ multiplex PCR, yet TCRdb's version contains in-frame clones alone and is incomplete. The data hold around 140,000 clones, with roughly 82% observed a single time. The material sequenced was PBMCs. Receptors originate from a male donor in good health and CMV-seropositive. The CDR3 runs from the conserved cysteine through the conserved F or W.

V	J	CDR3
TRBV11-3	TRBJ2-2	CASSEGLGSAGELFF
TRBV28	TRBJ1-5	CASSQLQGGQPQHF
TRBV10-3	TRBJ1-2	CATQEANYGYTF
TRBV13	.	CASSFQSGQGLYYEQYF
TRBV6-1	TRBJ2-2	CASSARTSGGSNTGELFF
TRBV9	TRBJ2-3	CASSPRWETGVTDTQYF
TRBV5-4	TRBJ2-7	CASSLGGREAYEQYF
TRBV19	TRBJ1-2	CASSIHRDRGYGYTF
TRBV5-5	TRBJ1-1	CASSHPPGTGSIEAFF
TRBV25-1	TRBJ2-5	CASSEGQSKETQYF
TRBV4-2	TRBJ2-1	CASSQVSASGKNEQFF
TRBV6-6	TRBJ1-1	CASSYSGAGVAFF
TRBV2	TRBJ1-5	CASMSGVGYNQPQHF
TRBV19	TRBJ1-3	CASMLGTAGNTIYF
TRBV18	TRBJ2-7	CASSPERTGSYEQYF
TRBV2	TRBJ2-3	CASSGQGTDTQYF
TRBV28	TRBJ1-6	CASSSPGQNSPLHF
TRBV28	TRBJ2-3	CASSLLRGGGTDTQYF
TRBV9	TRBJ1-2	CASSASGGRPDGYTF
TRBV19	TRBJ2-3	CASSMWEGRGDTQYF
TRBV7-2	TRBJ1-5	CASSLAPTRGGGLDQPQHF
TRBV7-2	TRBJ2-1	CASSLSGNEQFF
TRBV25-1	TRBJ1-1	CASSESWQDATFF
TRBV5-1	TRBJ2-7	CASSQGGLSYEQYF
TRBV4-1	TRBJ1-6	CASSLFSQGVVSPLHF
TRBV28	TRBJ2-7	CASTPSRDSSLYEQYF
TRBV5-4	TRBJ1-6	CASSSPHRGGNSPLHF
TRBV5-1	TRBJ1-3	CASSATVNSGNTIYF
TRBV19	TRBJ2-7	CASTGETYEQYF
TRBV7-9	TRBJ2-7	CSSSLVPRWANEQYF
TRBV6-1	TRBJ1-1	CASSEQGNEAFF
TRBV9	TRBJ1-3	CASSFGQIYSGNTIYF
TRBV28	TRBJ2-2	CASSLRWRVGSAELFF
TRBV29-1	TRBJ1-6	CSVGQGYNSPLHF
TRBV7-8	TRBJ2-1	CASSLRAGIRNEQFF
TRBV7-9	TRBJ2-5	CASSLGLGQGKETQYF
TRBV19	TRBJ1-2	CASSNRGVNYGYTF
TRBV21-1	TRBJ2-4	CASSGTGDGKNIQYF
TRBV5-8	TRBJ2-4	CASSLGLVGDIQYF